What follows is one TCR beta chain and its context. The antigen is not known. Sequencing involved patients with CD8+CD57+ cell expansion previously shown by flow cytometry. Severe acquired aplastic anemia was present in all patients. At blood sampling, none of the patients had yet received therapy. The entry originates in a study of CD8+CD57+ T cells in acquired aplastic anemia. Whole-study context: An average of 3.2 ug of DNA was obtained from sorted CD4+ and CD8+ cells. General observations from the study: Patient and control CD8+ Simpson's diversity was not significantly different.

This CDR3 spans 13 amino acids. V was cut by 4 bases and J by 4 bases, with 10 bases left in between. Germline CDR1 reads ENHRY; CDR2 reads SYGVKD. Genomic DNA templated the TCR beta VDJ and CDR3 profiling. TCRdb passed the reads through MiXCR, listing each CDR3 protein once. The sample has 130,000 or so distinct CDR3 sequences; over 30% are singletons. This sequence joins TRBV10-3 and TRBJ1-2, with D hard to call. This receptor was identified in a human donor with aplastic anemia. Sequenced input: sorted CD4+, CD8+, or CD8+CD57+ T cells (not recorded which) from PBMCs. The CDR3 sequence is CAISGIRTYGYTF. DNA for the CDR3: TGTGCCATCAGTGGCATTAGGACCTATGGCTACACCTTC.